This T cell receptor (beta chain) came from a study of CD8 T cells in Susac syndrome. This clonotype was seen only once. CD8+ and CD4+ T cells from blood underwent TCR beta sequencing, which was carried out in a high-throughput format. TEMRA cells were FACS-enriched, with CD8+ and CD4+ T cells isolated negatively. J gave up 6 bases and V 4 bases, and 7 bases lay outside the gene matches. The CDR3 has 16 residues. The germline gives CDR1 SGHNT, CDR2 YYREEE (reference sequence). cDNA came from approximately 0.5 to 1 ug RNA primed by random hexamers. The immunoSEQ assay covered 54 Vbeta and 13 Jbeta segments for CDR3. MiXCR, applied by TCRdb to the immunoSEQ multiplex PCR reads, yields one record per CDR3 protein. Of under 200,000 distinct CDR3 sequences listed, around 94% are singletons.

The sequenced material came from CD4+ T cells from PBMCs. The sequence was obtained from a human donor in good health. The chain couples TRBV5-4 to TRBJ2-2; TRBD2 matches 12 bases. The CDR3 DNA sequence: TGTGCCAGCAGCACCGCTAGCGGGGGGGCGGCCGGGGAGCTGTTTTTT. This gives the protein CASSTASGGAAGELFF.